The 7 T cell receptor beta chains in this list originate from one sample, sequenced in a study of cytomegalovirus exposure and HLA in healthy donors. PCR involved 60 Vbeta and 13 Jbeta primers. Some clones are missing from TCRdb's copy, which holds only in-frame ones; the method was immunoSEQ multiplex PCR. The sample consists of under 150,000 clones, 60% to 80% of them appearing once. The sequenced sample consisted of PBMCs. These receptors all stem from a woman aged 55 to 70 in good health and CMV-seropositive.

J is TRBJ2-3 and V is TRBV18; D is possibly TRBD2 (6 bases). The CDR3 length is 13 residues. The germline V gene has CDR1 KGHSH and CDR2 LQKENI. The V end was cut by 2 bases, the J end by 4 bases, with 7 bases between. The CDR3 spells CASSPGEADTQYF. The CDR3 nucleotides read TGTGCCAGCTCACCAGGGGAGGCAGATACGCAGTATTTT. The entire variable domain, with the rest obtained from reference TRBV18 and TRBJ2-3, is as follows: NAGVMQNPRHLVRRRGQEARLRCSPMKGHSHVYWYRQLPEEGLKFMVYLQKENIIDESGMPKERFSAEFPKEGPSILRIQQVVRGDSAAYFCASSPGEADTQYFGPGTRLTVL.

The chain uses TRBV18 and TRBJ1-3, with D possibly TRBD1 on 6 matching bases. V lost 4 bases to trimming and J lost 0 bases, with 13 bases between them. Germline V gene data show CDR1 as KGHSH and CDR2 as LQKENI. The CDR3 covers 16 residues. The CDR3, as DNA: TGTGCCAGCTCACAAGAACAGGGCGACTCTGGAAACACCATATATTTT. Translation gives CASSQEQGDSGNTIYF.

The chain couples TRBV18 to TRBJ2-5; TRBD2 is a possible D gene (6 bases). V was pared by 2 bases and J by 4 bases, with 20 bases between. The CDR3 is 17 residues long. Germline values: CDR1 KGHSH, CDR2 LQKENI. DNA for the CDR3: TGTGCCAGCTCACCAAGGTTGGTGAGGGGAGGCCGAGAGACCCAGTACTTC. Translation: CASSPRLVRGGRETQYF. The whole variable domain, filled in from reference TRBV18 and TRBJ2-5, reads NAGVMQNPRHLVRRRGQEARLRCSPMKGHSHVYWYRQLPEEGLKFMVYLQKENIIDESGMPKERFSAEFPKEGPSILRIQQVVRGDSAAYFCASSPRLVRGGRETQYFGPGTRLLVL.

The chain links TRBV5-1 to TRBJ2-2; D possibly corresponds to TRBD2 (6 bases). Germline loops: CDR1 SGHRS, CDR2 YFSETQ. CDR3 length equals 13 residues. V lost 2 bases and J lost 5, with 7 bases in between. CDR3 DNA: TGCGCCAGCAGCTTCGGGGGAACCGGGGAGCTGTTTTTT. Translated: CASSFGGTGELFF.

The rearrangement links TRBV18 to TRBJ1-1; 8 bases map to TRBD1. CDR3 length equals 15 residues. The J segment lost 5 bases and the V segment lost 6 bases, leaving 11 bases of the junction unmatched. The germline CDR1 and CDR2 sequences are KGHSH and LQKENI. The CDR3 spells CASSPVGTGETEAFF. The CDR3 coding sequence is TGTGCCAGCTCCCCAGTGGGGACAGGAGAAACTGAAGCTTTCTTT.

J is TRBJ2-2 and V is TRBV2; TRBD1 matches at 8 bases. This CDR3 contains 18 residues. The germline gives CDR1 SNHLY, CDR2 FYNNEI. V shed 5 bases and J 1 base; nucleotides not matched to a gene: 12. CDR3 nucleotides: TGTGCCAGCAGTTACTTCCGACAGGGGACTCTGAACACCGGGGAGCTGTTTTTT. This gives the protein CASSYFRQGTLNTGELFF. The whole variable domain, filled in from reference TRBV2 and TRBJ2-2, reads EPEVTQTPSHQVTQMGQEVILRCVPISNHLYFYWYRQILGQKVEFLVSFYNNEISEKSEIFDDQFSVERPDGSNFTLKIRSTKLEDSAMYFCASSYFRQGTLNTGELFFGEGSRLTVL.

The CDR3 nucleotides are TGTGCCAGCAGTTTTCGGAGCGGGGTGAGATCCACTGAAGCTTTCTTT. It encodes CASSFRSGVRSTEAFF. The chain is built from TRBV27 and TRBJ1-1; D not resolved. This CDR3 has 16 residues. The germline V gene has CDR1 MNHEY and CDR2 SMNVEV (reference sequence). Trimming shortened V by 3 bases and J by 4 bases, and 18 bases separated the two germline ends.